The text below deals with one TCR beta chain. These data originate in a study of T cells expressing NK-cell markers. Following a re-call of the 5' RACE reads, TCRdb has one entry per CDR3 protein and lacks DNA. This specimen shows about 460,000 distinct CDR3 sequences; the ten leading clones hold approximately 1.5%. The CDR3 length is 14 residues. Germline V lookup: CDR1 KGHSH, CDR2 LQKENI. This TCR was recovered from a woman aged 45-65 years in good health. Sequencing was carried out using blood T cells: a sorted CD56 or NKG2C T cell subset, CD4+ or CD8+ T cells, or bulk PBMC T cells (not recorded which). This chain connects TRBV18 to TRBJ1-1. CDR3 protein: CASSPDVKNTEAFF.